Below are 5 T cell receptor beta chains sequenced from a single sample in a study of spatial heterogeneity in lung cancer. Whole-study results and caveats: Tumor mutation counts were tracked by expanded intratumoral alpha and beta TCR counts.

Each CDR3 protein gets one entry after TCRdb re-called the 5' RACE reads with MiXCR. The sample yields 2,000 to 3,000 distinct CDR3 sequences, approximately 15% seen once. Time point in this sample: sample taken at primary tumor resection. No antigen is known for these receptors. This sample comprised lung tumor tissue, obtained at surgery. These receptor sequences come from a female donor with early-stage non-small cell lung cancer.

This clonotype is categorized as medium-sized. The chain couples TRBV28 to TRBJ1-5; 8 bases match TRBD1. With 5 bases clipped from V and 6 bases from J, the junction kept 9 bases outside the gene matches. Germline CDR1 and CDR2: MDHEN and SYDVKM. The CDR3 totals 15 residues. The CDR3 loop is CASSGEGQGSQPQHF. The CDR3 coding sequence is TGTGCCAGCAGTGGGGAAGGACAGGGATCTCAGCCCCAGCATTTT.

By frequency in the sample, this clonotype is medium-sized (0.01 to 0.1%). The V gene is TRBV14, the J gene TRBJ2-3; the match to TRBD2 covers 8 bases. Germline V lookup: CDR1 SGHDN, CDR2 FVKESK. The CDR3 is 15 residues long. V gave up 2 bases and J gave up 7 bases; unmatched junction bases: 8. The CDR3, as DNA: TGTGCCAGCAGCCAAAGTGGCGGGGGGACTCATACGCAGTATTTT. Amino acids: CASSQSGGGTHTQYF.

This chain connects TRBV15 to TRBJ2-5; D gene ambiguous. The V gene's germline CDR1 is LNHNV and CDR2 YYDKDF (reference sequence). V was pared by 5 bases and J by 4 bases, with 11 bases between. This CDR3 contains 13 residues. The CDR3, as DNA: TGTGCCACCAGCTTGCGACACGGAGAGACCCAGTACTTC. It specifies CATSLRHGETQYF.

This clonotype came up many times. The rearrangement uses TRBV7-2 and TRBJ2-1; weak D call: TRBD2 (6 bases). The CDR3 length is 11 residues. Germline-derived CDR1 and CDR2 are SGHTA and FQGNSA. V was shortened by 5 bases and J by 14 bases, with 13 bases between the two germline ends. CDR3 nucleotides: TGTGCCAGCAGCCCCATAGCGGTGGAGTTCTTC. Protein: CASSPIAVEFF. Drawing the rest from reference TRBV7-2 and TRBJ2-1, the complete variable domain is GAGVSQSPSNKVTEKGKDVELRCDPISGHTALYWYRQSLGQGLEFLIYFQGNSAPDKSGLPSDRFSAERTGGSVSTLTIQRTQQEDSAVYLCASSPIAVEFFGPGTRLTVL.

This clonotype occurred many times. As DNA, the CDR3 is TGTGCCAGCAGCTTAGCAGATGAGCAGTTCTTC. Its protein is CASSLADEQFF. This chain uses TRBV7-6 with TRBJ2-1; D is uncertain. The V and J ends lost 0 bases and 8 bases respectively, with 2 bases between them. The CDR3 is made up of 11 amino acids. CDR1 and CDR2 (germline): SGHVS, FNYEAQ.